A single sample gave rise to the 9 T cell receptor beta chains below, sequenced in a study of cytomegalovirus exposure and HLA in healthy donors. Researchers ran the PCR with 60 Vbeta and 13 Jbeta primers. Libraries were prepared by immunoSEQ multiplex PCR; TCRdb keeps only in-frame clonotypes and omits some of them. The table includes under 200,000 clones, over 75% detected once. Sequences were obtained from PBMCs. These receptors were obtained from a woman aged 45-65 years in good health and CMV-seronegative.

The chain carries TRBV19 and TRBJ1-5, with 11 positions matching TRBD1. The ends lost 4 bases at V and 4 bases at J; junction bases unmatched: 3. Germline lookup yields CDR1 LNHDA and CDR2 SQIVND (reference sequence). The CDR3 length is 15 residues. In DNA form, the CDR3 reads TGTGCCAGTAGTAAGGACAGGGGGCGGAATCAGCCCCAGCATTTT. It yields the protein CASSKDRGRNQPQHF.

The rearrangement joins TRBV27 to TRBJ2-7, with TRBD2 matching over 11 bases. Trimming at V came to 4 bases and at J to 3 bases, leaving 5 bases not matched to a gene. The CDR3 is made up of 15 amino acids. Germline lookup yields CDR1 MNHEY and CDR2 SMNVEV (reference sequence). CDR3 sequence (DNA): TGTGCCAGCAGTTCCAGACTAGCGGGGCGCTACGAGCAGTACTTC. This gives the protein CASSSRLAGRYEQYF.

This rearrangement joins TRBV5-1 to TRBJ1-1; D is perhaps TRBD1 (5 bases). The germline gives CDR1 SGHRS, CDR2 YFSETQ. The CDR3 length is 15 residues. V was clipped by 2 bases and J by 1 base, with 12 bases between them. The CDR3 reads CASSFAGMSNTEAFF. CDR3 bases: TGCGCCAGCAGCTTCGCAGGGATGTCGAACACTGAAGCTTTCTTT.

The V call is TRBV10-3, the J call TRBJ1-2; no clear D gene. V dropped 2 bases and J dropped 3 bases, with 10 bases sitting between them. Per germline, CDR1 ENHRY and CDR2 SYGVKD. CDR3 length equals 14 residues. In DNA form, the CDR3 reads TGTGCCATCAGTGAGAAGGTAGCTGACTATGGCTACACCTTC. Its protein product is CAISEKVADYGYTF.

V usage is TRBV6-6 and J usage is TRBJ2-4; 7 bases are a match to TRBD1. The CDR3 is 14 residues long. Losses at the gene ends were 5 bases for V and 10 bases for J; bases not matched to a gene: 11. CDR1 and CDR2 (germline): MNHNY, SVGAGI (reference sequence). In DNA, the CDR3 is TGTGCCAGCAGTACCAGACAGGGTCTTGATATTCAGTACTTC. This codes for CASSTRQGLDIQYF.

The rearrangement links TRBV27 to TRBJ2-7; 10 positions match TRBD2. Per the germline V gene, CDR1 is MNHEY and CDR2 is SMNVEV (reference sequence). J gave up 9 bases and V 4 bases, and 12 bases lay outside the gene matches. The CDR3 is made up of 15 amino acids. CDR3 protein: CASSSLAGVFHGQYF. The DNA for the CDR3 is TGTGCCAGCAGTTCCCTAGCGGGAGTTTTTCACGGGCAGTACTTC.

The chain couples TRBV11-3 to TRBJ1-1; D perhaps matches TRBD1 (5 bases). Per the germline V gene, CDR1 is SGHNT and CDR2 is YENEEA. This CDR3 comprises 17 residues. Deletions cut 1 base from V and 0 bases from J, with 15 bases between. CDR3 nucleotides: TGTGCCAGCAGCTTAGGTGGGGGGGGGAGGATGAACACTGAAGCTTTCTTT. Protein sequence: CASSLGGGGRMNTEAFF.

The V and J genes are TRBV28 and TRBJ2-7, with 8 bases aligning to TRBD1. After removal of 2 bases from V and 3 bases from J, the junction contained 6 bases not matched to a gene. Germline V CDR1 and CDR2: MDHEN, SYDVKM. The CDR3 spans 15 residues. DNA for the CDR3: TGTGCCAGCAGTTTAAAGGACAGGGTGATCTACGAGCAGTACTTC. Protein: CASSLKDRVIYEQYF. The variable domain in full, completed from reference TRBV28 and TRBJ2-7, reads DVKVTQSSRYLVKRTGEKVFLECVQDMDHENMFWYRQDPGLGLRLIYFSYDVKMKEKGDIPEGYSVSREKKERFSLILESASTNQTSMYLCASSLKDRVIYEQYFGPGTRLTVT.

CDR3 DNA: TGCGCCAGCAGTCAGGGGGCCTATCCCACCTACGAGCAGTACTTC. It is translated as CASSQGAYPTYEQYF. The chain links TRBV10-1 to TRBJ2-7; 8 positions match TRBD1. Looked up from germline, CDR1 is WNHNN and CDR2 is SYGVQD (reference sequence). The CDR3 covers 15 residues. J was trimmed by 2 bases and V by 5 bases; bases with no gene match: 8.